This T cell receptor beta chain comes out of a study of blood T cell repertoires in COVID-19. Across the study: Whether acute or convalescent, the COVID-19 samples came from the United States, Italy and Spain. Sources were T cells, B-cell-depleted T cells, or PBMCs; the material itself was cDNA or gDNA.

Enrollment of patients from Seattle took place during active infection, with longitudinal follow-up. This CDR3 is 13 amino acids long. CDR1 and CDR2 from the germline V gene are MNHEY and SVGAGI. Trimming shortened V by 8 bases and J by 4 bases, and 11 bases separated the two germline ends. As processed by the authors: For nucleated cells, counts were estimated from reference gene primer amplification. The data were produced by immunoSEQ multiplex PCR, yet TCRdb's version contains in-frame clones alone and is incomplete. The V and J calls and clone size are taken from that table; D and trimming were inferred from the DNA. The sample carries roughly 230,000 clones, about 90% recorded once.

Sequenced material: peripheral blood. The chain carries TRBV6-5 and TRBJ1-4, with D possibly being TRBD1 (6 bases). This TCR was sampled from a man aged 25-40 years with COVID-19, enrolled during active disease. The CDR3 DNA reads as TGTGCCAGCCAGGGGAGCGTTAATGAAAAACTGTTTTTT. Translated: CASQGSVNEKLFF.